These 22 T cell receptor beta chains originate from one sample sequenced in a study of cytomegalovirus exposure and HLA in healthy donors. It was with 60 Vbeta and 13 Jbeta primers that the PCR ran. Using immunoSEQ multiplex PCR, the repertoire was profiled, and TCRdb retains in-frame clones only, with some absent. The table has 150,000 to 200,000 clones, around 67% seen once; the top ten hold around 4.5%. Specimen: PBMCs. The receptors come from a woman between 18 and 30 years old in good health and CMV-seropositive.

The chain combines TRBV7-3 with TRBJ2-5; D may be TRBD1 (6 bases). V dropped 5 bases and J dropped 7 bases, with 17 bases sitting between them. Germline CDR1 SGHTA, CDR2 FQGTGA. The CDR3 contains 14 residues. DNA of the CDR3: TGTGCCAGCAGCGTCACAGGGTATGGCGGGACCCAGTACTTC. Translation gives CASSVTGYGGTQYF.

The chain is built from TRBV18 and TRBJ2-7; 9 bases fit TRBD1. Germline V gene sequence: CDR1 KGHSH, CDR2 LQKENI. This CDR3 spans 14 amino acids. The V and J ends lost 3 bases and 5 bases, in that order; junction bases with no gene match: 5. The CDR3 nucleotides are TGTGCCAGCTCACCTGGGACAGGGTTCGACGAGCAGTACTTC. Its translation is CASSPGTGFDEQYF. Looking up the rest from reference TRBV18 and TRBJ2-7 gives the full variable domain: NAGVMQNPRHLVRRRGQEARLRCSPMKGHSHVYWYRQLPEEGLKFMVYLQKENIIDESGMPKERFSAEFPKEGPSILRIQQVVRGDSAAYFCASSPGTGFDEQYFGPGTRLTVT.

The chain employs TRBV19 and TRBJ2-7; 7 bases are shared with TRBD1. Germline V gene lookup returns CDR1 LNHDA and CDR2 SQIVND (reference sequence). This CDR3 is built from 13 residues. V lost 5 bases, J lost 5 bases, and 6 bases stayed unmatched. CDR3 bases: TGTGCCAGTAGTTCATACCAGGGGGACGAGCAGTACTTC. This sequence encodes CASSSYQGDEQYF.

The J gene is TRBJ1-5, the V gene TRBV28; TRBD1 might be the D (5 bases). CDR3 size: 15 residues. Trimming took 8 bases from V and 2 from J, leaving 16 bases between them. Germline V CDR1 and CDR2: MDHEN, SYDVKM. CDR3 loop: CASSTNPTGNQPQHF. In DNA, the CDR3 is TGTGCCAGCTCCACTAACCCGACAGGCAATCAGCCCCAGCATTTT.

The rearrangement joins TRBV4-1 to TRBJ2-2; weak D call: TRBD2 (5 bases). CDR1 MGHRA and CDR2 YSYEKL come from the germline V gene. The CDR3 runs 14 residues. Trimming left V 3 bases short and J 7 bases short, with 12 bases between. The CDR3 DNA is TGCGCCAGCAGCCATAGCGACCTCGGCGGGGAGCTGTTTTTT. The encoded protein is CASSHSDLGGELFF.

The chain's CDR3 is CASSKVGDSRNQPQHF. CDR3 DNA sequence: TGTGCCAGCAGCAAAGTGGGGGACAGCCGCAATCAGCCCCAGCATTTT. The rearrangement uses TRBV21-1 and TRBJ1-5; the table names TRBD1, a call not compared with the DNA. TRBV21-1 is a documented pseudogene. This CDR3 comprises 16 residues.

This clone has just a few counts. Other DNA variants within this sample encode the same CDR3. This chain links TRBV7-9 with TRBJ1-5, with unresolved D. The CDR3 covers 14 residues. The germline CDR1 and CDR2 sequences are SEHNR and FQNEAQ (reference sequence). The germline V and J ends were trimmed by 4 bases and 3 bases, with 10 bases remaining between them. CDR3 DNA sequence: TGTGCCAGCAGCTCAGGAGGGAACAATCAGCCCCAGCATTTT. It codes for CASSSGGNNQPQHF.

CDR3 DNA: TGTGCCAGCAGCTTCCGGGACTCACAACACAATGAGCAGTTCTTC. Amino acids: CASSFRDSQHNEQFF. The chain is built from TRBV7-6 and TRBJ2-1, with D maybe TRBD2 (6 bases). Germline assignment: CDR1 SGHVS and CDR2 FNYEAQ. V was cut by 3 bases and J by 5 bases, with 14 bases left in between. The CDR3 sequence is 15 residues long. The entire variable domain, with the rest obtained from reference TRBV7-6 and TRBJ2-1, is as follows: GAGVSQSPRYKVTKRGQDVALRCDPISGHVSLYWYRQALGQGPEFLTYFNYEAQQDKSGLPNDRFSAERPEGSISTLTIQRTEQRDSAMYRCASSFRDSQHNEQFFGPGTRLTVL.

Details on this clone: The identical CDR3 is also encoded by other nucleotide sequences in the sample. This chain links TRBV19 with TRBJ2-5; 8 nucleotides line up with TRBD2. Germline V gives CDR1 LNHDA, CDR2 SQIVND (reference sequence). The CDR3 has 14 residues. V shed 9 bases, J shed 5 bases, and the junction held 11 bases outside the gene matches. CDR3 protein: CASSRPIAGETQYF. CDR3 nucleotides: TGTGCCAGCTCCCGACCCATAGCGGGGGAGACCCAGTACTTC.

The rearrangement uses TRBV7-3 and TRBJ2-1; 11 bases align to TRBD1. The CDR3 loop spans 14 amino acids. V lost 3 bases to trimming and J lost 8 bases; unmatched junction nucleotides: 3. Germline assignment: CDR1 SGHTA and CDR2 FQGTGA. CDR3 region: CASSLTGQGDEQFF. The CDR3 nucleotides read TGTGCCAGCAGCTTGACGGGACAGGGGGATGAGCAGTTCTTC.

The chain joins TRBV27 to TRBJ1-1; a weak D match, TRBD1 (6 bases). The CDR3 has 14 residues. Trimming removed 3 bases at V and 4 bases at J, with 12 bases between. The germline gives CDR1 MNHEY, CDR2 SMNVEV (reference sequence). Here the CDR3 DNA reads TGTGCCAGCAGTTTGCGGCAGGGGCTCACTGAAGCTTTCTTT. This translates into CASSLRQGLTEAFF.

The chain links TRBV5-1 to TRBJ1-2; D is undetermined. Trimming shortened V by 4 bases and J by 8 bases, and 12 bases separated the two germline ends. CDR3 size: 12 residues. Per the germline V gene, CDR1 is SGHRS and CDR2 is YFSETQ. CDR3 nucleotides: TGCGCCAGCAGCCGGTCATCTATGGGCTACACCTTC. Protein product: CASSRSSMGYTF.

The chain combines TRBV7-2 with TRBJ2-3; 8 positions agree with TRBD1. Germline trimming cut 8 bases from V and 4 bases from J; bases unmatched to any gene: 8. Germline V CDR1 and CDR2: SGHTA, FQGNSA. This CDR3 contains 14 residues. The CDR3 loop reads CASRNRGAPDTQYF. The CDR3 coding sequence is TGTGCCAGCCGGAACAGGGGGGCCCCAGATACGCAGTATTTT.

The chain uses TRBV6-5 and TRBJ2-3, with 8 positions matching TRBD2. Trimming took 7 bases from V and 3 from J; bases not matched to a gene: 9. The CDR3 runs to 15 residues. CDR1 and CDR2 from the germline V gene are MNHEY and SVGAGI. The CDR3 nucleotides are TGTGCCAGCACTTCTCTACGGGGGGGGACAGATACGCAGTATTTT. It specifies CASTSLRGGTDTQYF.

The V call is TRBV7-2, the J call TRBJ2-2; 8 nucleotides match TRBD2. J was trimmed by 7 bases and V by 6 bases; bases with no gene match: 10. The CDR3 is 15 residues long. Germline-derived CDR1 and CDR2 are SGHTA and FQGNSA. CDR3 sequence: CASRGRRGAVGELFF. The CDR3 DNA is TGTGCCAGCAGGGGGCGGCGGGGGGCGGTCGGGGAGCTGTTTTTT.

This clone was seen only a few times. DNA for the CDR3: TGTGCCAGCAGCTCCAGGATAGGGGATAGCAATCAGCCCCAGCATTTT. This sequence encodes CASSSRIGDSNQPQHF. The V call is TRBV28, the J call TRBJ1-5, with a tentative D call TRBD1 (5 bases). The V gene's germline CDR1 is MDHEN and CDR2 SYDVKM. The V end was cut by 6 bases, the J end by 0 bases, with 15 bases between. CDR3 length: 16 amino acids.

The chain uses TRBV7-9 and TRBJ2-7, with a possible D match to TRBD1 (6 bases). Trimming took off 5 bases at V and 1 base at J, with 27 bases between the two ends. Germline V gives CDR1 SEHNR, CDR2 FQNEAQ (reference sequence). CDR3 size: 19 residues. The CDR3 is CASSPTQTTRKGVSYEQYF. The CDR3 nucleotides read TGTGCCAGCAGCCCGACTCAAACGACACGGAAGGGGGTATCCTACGAGCAGTACTTC.

CDR3 protein: CASTWGMSTDTQYF. In nucleotides, the CDR3 is TGCGCCAGCACTTGGGGCATGAGCACAGATACGCAGTATTTT. This chain links TRBV5-1 with TRBJ2-3; possibly TRBD1 for D (5 bases). V shed 6 bases and J shed 0 bases, with 11 bases lying between them. Germline V gives CDR1 SGHRS, CDR2 YFSETQ. This CDR3 is 14 amino acids long.

The chain recombines TRBV2 with TRBJ2-3; possibly TRBD2 for D (7 bases). Germline assignment: CDR1 SNHLY and CDR2 FYNNEI. V dropped 5 bases and J dropped 4 bases, with 22 bases sitting between them. The CDR3 runs 17 residues. CDR3 residues: CASSSKRGHGEADTQYF. The DNA of the CDR3 is TGTGCCAGCAGTTCAAAGCGGGGACACGGGGAAGCAGATACGCAGTATTTT.

The chain combines TRBV7-9 with TRBJ2-5, with a tentative D call TRBD2 (7 bases). The V end was cut by 4 bases, the J end by 5 bases, with 20 bases between. The CDR3 length is 16 residues. Germline assignment: CDR1 SEHNR and CDR2 FQNEAQ (reference sequence). The CDR3 DNA reads TGTGCCAGCAGCTACAGGGCCGGGGGGCTACGGGAGACCCAGTACTTC. This codes for CASSYRAGGLRETQYF.

The chain employs TRBV6-4 and TRBJ1-1; no reliable D call. The germline V and J ends were trimmed by 6 bases and 1 base, with 9 bases remaining between them. The CDR3 length is 13 residues. Germline V lookup: CDR1 MRHNA, CDR2 SNTAGT. CDR3 in amino acids: CASSLQKNTEAFF. For the CDR3, the DNA is TGTGCCAGCAGCCTACAGAAGAACACTGAAGCTTTCTTT.

This chain uses TRBV28 with TRBJ1-1; unclear D gene. Germline V gives CDR1 MDHEN, CDR2 SYDVKM. The CDR3 runs to 13 residues. Trimming removed 6 bases from V and 1 base from J, with 9 bases in between. CDR3 DNA: TGTGCCAGCAGGTTGGACTGGAACACTGAAGCTTTCTTT. Its translation is CASRLDWNTEAFF.